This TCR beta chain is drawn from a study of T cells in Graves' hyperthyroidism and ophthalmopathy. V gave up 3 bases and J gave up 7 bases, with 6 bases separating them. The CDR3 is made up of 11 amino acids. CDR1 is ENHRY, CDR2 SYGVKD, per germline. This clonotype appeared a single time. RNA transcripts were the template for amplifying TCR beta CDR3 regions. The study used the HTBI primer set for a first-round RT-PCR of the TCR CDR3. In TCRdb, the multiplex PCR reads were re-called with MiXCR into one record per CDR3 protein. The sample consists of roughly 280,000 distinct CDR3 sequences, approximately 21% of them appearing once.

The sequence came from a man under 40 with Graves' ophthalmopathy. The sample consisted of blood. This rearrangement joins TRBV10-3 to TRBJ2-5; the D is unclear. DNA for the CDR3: TGTGCCATCAGTGACCCGGGGACCCAGTACTTC. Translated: CAISDPGTQYF.